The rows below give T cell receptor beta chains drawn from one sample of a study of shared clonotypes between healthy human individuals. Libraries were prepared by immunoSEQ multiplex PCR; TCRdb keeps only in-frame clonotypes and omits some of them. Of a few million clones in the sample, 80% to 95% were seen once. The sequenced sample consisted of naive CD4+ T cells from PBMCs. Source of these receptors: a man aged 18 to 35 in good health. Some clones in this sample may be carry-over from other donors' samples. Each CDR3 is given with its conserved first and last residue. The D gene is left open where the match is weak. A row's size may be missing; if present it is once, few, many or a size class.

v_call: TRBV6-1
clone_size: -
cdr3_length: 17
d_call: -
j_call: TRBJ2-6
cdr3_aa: CASSEDKSSSGANVLTF
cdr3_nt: TGTGCCAGCAGTGAGGACAAATCCAGCTCTGGGGCCAACGTCCTGACTTTC

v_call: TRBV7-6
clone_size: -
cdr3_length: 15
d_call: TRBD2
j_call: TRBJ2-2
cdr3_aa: CASSESGSFTGELFF
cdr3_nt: TGTGCCAGCAGCGAGAGCGGGAGTTTCACCGGGGAGCTGTTTTTT

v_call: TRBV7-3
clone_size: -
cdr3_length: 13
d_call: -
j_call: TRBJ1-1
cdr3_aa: CASSSTGNTEAFF
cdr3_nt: TGTGCCAGCAGCTCAACAGGGAACACTGAAGCTTTCTTT

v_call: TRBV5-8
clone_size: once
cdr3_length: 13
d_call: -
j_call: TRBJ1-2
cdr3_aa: CASSFQGPYGYTF
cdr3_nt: TGTGCCAGCAGCTTTCAGGGTCCCTATGGCTACACCTTC

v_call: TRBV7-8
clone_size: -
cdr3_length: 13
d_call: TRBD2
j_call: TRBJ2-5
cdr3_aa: CASSPGLAGARYF
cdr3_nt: TGTGCCAGCAGCCCCGGACTAGCGGGAGCCAGGTACTTC

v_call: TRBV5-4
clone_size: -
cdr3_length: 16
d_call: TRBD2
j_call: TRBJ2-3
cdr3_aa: CASSPGTSGSTDTQYF
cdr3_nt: TGTGCCAGCAGCCCCGGGACTAGCGGAAGCACAGATACGCAGTATTTT

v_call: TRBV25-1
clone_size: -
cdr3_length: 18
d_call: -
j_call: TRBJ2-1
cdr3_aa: CASSVQRPDAGTYNEQFF
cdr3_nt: TGTGCCAGCAGTGTACAAAGGCCGGACGCGGGGACCTACAATGAGCAGTTCTTC

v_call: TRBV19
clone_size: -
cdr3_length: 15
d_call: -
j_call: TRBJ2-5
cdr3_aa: CASSATGTYQETQYF
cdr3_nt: TGTGCCAGTAGTGCAACCGGGACGTACCAAGAGACCCAGTACTTC

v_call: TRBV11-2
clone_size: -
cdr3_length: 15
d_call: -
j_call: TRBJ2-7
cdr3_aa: CASSPTLSQSYEQYF
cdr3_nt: TGTGCCAGCAGCCCTACCCTGAGCCAGTCCTACGAGCAGTACTTC

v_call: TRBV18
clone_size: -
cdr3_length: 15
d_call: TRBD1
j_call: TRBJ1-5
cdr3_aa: CASSPPQGAGQPQHF
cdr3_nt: TGTGCCAGCTCACCACCGCAGGGGGCAGGTCAGCCCCAGCATTTT

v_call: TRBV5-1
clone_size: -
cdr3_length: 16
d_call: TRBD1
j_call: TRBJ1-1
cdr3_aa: CASSLGQGAMNTEAFF
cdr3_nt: TGCGCCAGCAGCTTGGGGCAGGGGGCAATGAACACTGAAGCTTTCTTT